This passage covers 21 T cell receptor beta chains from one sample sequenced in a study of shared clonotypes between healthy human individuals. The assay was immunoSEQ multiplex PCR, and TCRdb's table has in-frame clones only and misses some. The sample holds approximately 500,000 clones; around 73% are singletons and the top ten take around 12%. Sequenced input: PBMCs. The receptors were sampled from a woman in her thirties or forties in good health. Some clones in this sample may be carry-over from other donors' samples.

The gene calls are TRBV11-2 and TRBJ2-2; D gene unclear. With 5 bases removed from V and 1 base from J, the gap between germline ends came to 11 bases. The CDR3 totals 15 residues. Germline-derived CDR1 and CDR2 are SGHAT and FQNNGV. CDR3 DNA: TGTGCCAGCAGCGCACTCAGACAGAACACCGGGGAGCTGTTTTTT. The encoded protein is CASSALRQNTGELFF. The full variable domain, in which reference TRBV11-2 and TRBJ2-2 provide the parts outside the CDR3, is EAGVAQSPRYKIIEKRQSVAFWCNPISGHATLYWYQQILGQGPKLLIQFQNNGVVDDSQLPKDRFSAERLKGVDSTLKIQPAKLEDSAVYLCASSALRQNTGELFFGEGSRLTVL.

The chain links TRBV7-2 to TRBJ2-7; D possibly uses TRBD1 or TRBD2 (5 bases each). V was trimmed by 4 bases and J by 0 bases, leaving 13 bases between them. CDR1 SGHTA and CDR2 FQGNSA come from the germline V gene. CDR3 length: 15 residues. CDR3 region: CASSWSRDGSYEQYF. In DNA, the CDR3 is TGTGCCAGCAGCTGGTCCCGGGACGGCTCCTACGAGCAGTACTTC.

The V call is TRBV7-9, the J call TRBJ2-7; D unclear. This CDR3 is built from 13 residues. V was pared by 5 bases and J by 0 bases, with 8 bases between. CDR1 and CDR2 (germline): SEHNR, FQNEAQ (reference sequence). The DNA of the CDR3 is TGTGCCAGCAGCCCCCCCCTCTCCTACGAGCAGTACTTC. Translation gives CASSPPLSYEQYF.

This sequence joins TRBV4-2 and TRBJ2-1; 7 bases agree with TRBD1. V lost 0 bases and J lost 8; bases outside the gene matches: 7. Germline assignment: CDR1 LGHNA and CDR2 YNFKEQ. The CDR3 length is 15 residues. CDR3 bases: TGTGCCAGCAGCCAAGATCCCAGGGGGATTGATGAGCAGTTCTTC. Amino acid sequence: CASSQDPRGIDEQFF.

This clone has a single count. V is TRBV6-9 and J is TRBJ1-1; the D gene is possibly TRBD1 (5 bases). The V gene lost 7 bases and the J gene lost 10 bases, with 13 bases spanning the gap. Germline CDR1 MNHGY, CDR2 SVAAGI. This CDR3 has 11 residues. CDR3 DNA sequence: TGTGCCAGCACCGCGGGAGGGGCAGCTTTCTTT. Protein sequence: CASTAGGAAFF.

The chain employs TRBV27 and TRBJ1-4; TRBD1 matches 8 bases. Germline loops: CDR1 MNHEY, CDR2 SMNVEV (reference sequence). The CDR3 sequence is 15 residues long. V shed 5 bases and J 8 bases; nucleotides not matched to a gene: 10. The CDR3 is CASSRSGGIWEKLFF. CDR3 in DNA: TGTGCCAGCAGTCGGTCAGGGGGCATTTGGGAAAAACTGTTTTTT.

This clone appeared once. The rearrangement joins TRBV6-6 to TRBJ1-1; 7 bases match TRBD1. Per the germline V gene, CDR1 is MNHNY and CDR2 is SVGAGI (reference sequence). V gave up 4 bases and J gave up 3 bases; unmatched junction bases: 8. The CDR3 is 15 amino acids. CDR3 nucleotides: TGTGCCAGCAGTTTCGGTAGGGGGCATGACACTGAAGCTTTCTTT. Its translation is CASSFGRGHDTEAFF.

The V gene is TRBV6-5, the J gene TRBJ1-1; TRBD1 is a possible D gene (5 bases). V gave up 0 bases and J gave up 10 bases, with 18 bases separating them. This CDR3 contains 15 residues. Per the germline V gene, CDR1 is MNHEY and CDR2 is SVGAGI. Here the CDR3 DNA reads TGTGCCAGCAGTTACTCGCGGACATTACAAACGGTAGCTTTCTTT. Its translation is CASSYSRTLQTVAFF.

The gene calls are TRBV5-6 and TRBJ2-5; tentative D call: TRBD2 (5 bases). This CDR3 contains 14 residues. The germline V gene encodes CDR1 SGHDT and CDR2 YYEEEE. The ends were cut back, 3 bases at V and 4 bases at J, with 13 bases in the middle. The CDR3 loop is CASSYTSEGETQYF. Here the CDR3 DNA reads TGTGCCAGCAGCTACACCAGTGAGGGAGAGACCCAGTACTTC.

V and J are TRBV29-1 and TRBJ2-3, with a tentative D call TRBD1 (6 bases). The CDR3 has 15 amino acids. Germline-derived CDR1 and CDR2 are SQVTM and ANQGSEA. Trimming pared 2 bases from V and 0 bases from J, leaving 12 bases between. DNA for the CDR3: TGCAGCGTTGAACCCAGGGGCGTTAGCACAGATACGCAGTATTTT. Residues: CSVEPRGVSTDTQYF.

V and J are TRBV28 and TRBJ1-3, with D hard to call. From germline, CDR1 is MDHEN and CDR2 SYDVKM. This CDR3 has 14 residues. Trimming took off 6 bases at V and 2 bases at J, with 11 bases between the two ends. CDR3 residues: CASRGGLPGNTIYF. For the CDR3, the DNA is TGTGCCAGCAGAGGAGGCCTGCCTGGAAACACCATATATTTT.

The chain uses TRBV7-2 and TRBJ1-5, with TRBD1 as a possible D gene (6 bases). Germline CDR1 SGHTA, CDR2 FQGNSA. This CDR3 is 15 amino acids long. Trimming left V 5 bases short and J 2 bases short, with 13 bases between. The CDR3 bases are TGTGCCAGCAGCGAAGGTGGGGGGCGCAATCAGCCCCAGCATTTT. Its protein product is CASSEGGGRNQPQHF.

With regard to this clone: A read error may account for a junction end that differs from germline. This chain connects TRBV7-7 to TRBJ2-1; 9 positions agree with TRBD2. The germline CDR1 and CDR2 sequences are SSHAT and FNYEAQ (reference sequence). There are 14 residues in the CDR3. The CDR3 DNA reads TGTGCTAGCAGCTTAGCGGGAGAATCGAATGAGCAGTTCTTC. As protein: CASSLAGESNEQFF.

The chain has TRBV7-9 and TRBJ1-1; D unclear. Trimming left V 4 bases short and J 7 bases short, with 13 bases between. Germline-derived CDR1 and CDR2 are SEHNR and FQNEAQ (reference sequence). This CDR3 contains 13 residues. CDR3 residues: CASSSDGTFEAFF. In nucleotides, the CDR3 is TGTGCCAGCAGCTCAGACGGCACCTTTGAAGCTTTCTTT.

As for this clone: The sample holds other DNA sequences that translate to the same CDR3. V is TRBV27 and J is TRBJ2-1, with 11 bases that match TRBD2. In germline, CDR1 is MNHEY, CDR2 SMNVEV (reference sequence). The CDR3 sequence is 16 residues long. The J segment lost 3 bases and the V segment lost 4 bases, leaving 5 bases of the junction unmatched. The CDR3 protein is CASSSYLAGGYNEQFF. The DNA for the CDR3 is TGTGCCAGCAGTTCCTACCTAGCGGGAGGCTACAATGAGCAGTTCTTC.

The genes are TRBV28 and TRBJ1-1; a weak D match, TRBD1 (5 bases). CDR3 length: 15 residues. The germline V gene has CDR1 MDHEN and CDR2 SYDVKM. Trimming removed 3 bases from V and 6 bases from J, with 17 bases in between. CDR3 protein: CASSFAGEKESEAFF. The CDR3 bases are TGTGCCAGCAGTTTTGCGGGGGAGAAGGAATCTGAAGCTTTCTTT.

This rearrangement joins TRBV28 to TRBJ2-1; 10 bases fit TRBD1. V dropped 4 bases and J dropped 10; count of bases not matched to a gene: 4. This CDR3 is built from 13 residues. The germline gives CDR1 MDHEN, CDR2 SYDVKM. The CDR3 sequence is CASSSTGGWEQFF. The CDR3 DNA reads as TGTGCCAGCAGTTCGACAGGGGGCTGGGAGCAGTTCTTC.

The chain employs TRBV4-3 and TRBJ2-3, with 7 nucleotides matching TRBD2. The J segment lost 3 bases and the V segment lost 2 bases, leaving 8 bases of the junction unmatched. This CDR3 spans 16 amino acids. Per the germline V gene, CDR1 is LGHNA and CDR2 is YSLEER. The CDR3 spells CASSQRVGGKTDTQYF. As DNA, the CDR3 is TGCGCCAGCAGCCAACGCGTGGGAGGGAAGACAGATACGCAGTATTTT.

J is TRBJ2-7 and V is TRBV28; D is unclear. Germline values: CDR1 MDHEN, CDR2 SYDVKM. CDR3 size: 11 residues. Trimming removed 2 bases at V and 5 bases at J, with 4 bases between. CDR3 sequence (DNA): TGTGCCAGCAGTTTAAGGGACGAGCAGTACTTC. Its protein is CASSLRDEQYF.

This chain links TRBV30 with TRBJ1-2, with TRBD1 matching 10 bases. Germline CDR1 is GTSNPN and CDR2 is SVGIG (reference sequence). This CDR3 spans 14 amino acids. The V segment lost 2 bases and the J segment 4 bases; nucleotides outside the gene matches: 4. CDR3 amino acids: CAWSRDRGIYGYTF. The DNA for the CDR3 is TGTGCCTGGAGTAGGGACAGGGGAATCTATGGCTACACCTTC. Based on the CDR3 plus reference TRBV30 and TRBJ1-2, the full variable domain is SQTIHQWPATLVQPVGSPLSLECTVEGTSNPNLYWYRQAAGRGLQLLFYSVGIGQISSEVPQNLSASRPQDRQFILSSKKLLLSDSGFYLCAWSRDRGIYGYTFGSGTRLTVV.

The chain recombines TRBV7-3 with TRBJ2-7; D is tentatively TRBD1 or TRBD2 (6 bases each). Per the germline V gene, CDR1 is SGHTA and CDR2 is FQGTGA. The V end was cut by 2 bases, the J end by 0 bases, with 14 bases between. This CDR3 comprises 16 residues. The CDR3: CASSLEGGFSSYEQYF. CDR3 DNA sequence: TGTGCCAGCAGCTTAGAAGGGGGGTTTAGCTCCTACGAGCAGTACTTC.